This section outlines one TCR beta chain sequence together with its context. The assay was immunoSEQ multiplex PCR, and TCRdb's table has in-frame clones only and misses some. The sample carries over 150,000 clones, roughly nine tenths recorded once. Germline CDR1 and CDR2: MGHRA and YSYEKL. The CDR3 is made up of 12 amino acids. Deletions cut 0 bases from V and 8 bases from J, with 4 bases between. This entry belongs to a study of T cell responses to AZD1222 COVID-19 vaccine. This receptor was taken from an adult who received the AZD1222 COVID-19 vaccine. This rearrangement joins TRBV4-1 to TRBJ1-4; no clear D. The material sequenced was peripheral blood, taken 28 days after the second AZD1222 dose. The CDR3 protein is CASSQDYEKLFF. The CDR3 DNA is TGCGCCAGCAGCCAAGATTACGAAAAACTGTTTTTT.